The present T cell receptor (beta chain) was sequenced within a study of blood T cell repertoires in COVID-19. Study background: Some COVID-19 samples were acute and others convalescent; all came from the United States, Italy and Spain. Nucleic acid was either cDNA or gDNA, and it came from T cells, B-cell-depleted T cells, or PBMCs.

The CDR3 has 15 amino acids. Trimming took 4 bases from V and 1 from J, leaving 12 bases between them. Germline CDR1 LGHDT, CDR2 YNNKEL (reference sequence). Study processing details: From reference gene primer amplification, estimates of nucleated cell counts were derived. Measured with immunoSEQ multiplex PCR; TCRdb has only the in-frame clones, and not every one. That table furnishes V, J and clone size, whereas the DNA furnished D and trimming. Of over 100,000 clones listed, approximately 87% are singletons. The clonotype was recovered from a woman aged 60-70 years with acute or convalescent COVID-19. Sequenced input: peripheral blood. This chain links TRBV3-1 (or the pseudogene TRBV3-2) with TRBJ2-3; possibly TRBD1 for D (6 bases). CDR3 loop: CASSRWDTRTDTQYF. The CDR3 region has the DNA TGTGCCAGCAGCCGATGGGACACTCGCACAGATACGCAGTATTTT.